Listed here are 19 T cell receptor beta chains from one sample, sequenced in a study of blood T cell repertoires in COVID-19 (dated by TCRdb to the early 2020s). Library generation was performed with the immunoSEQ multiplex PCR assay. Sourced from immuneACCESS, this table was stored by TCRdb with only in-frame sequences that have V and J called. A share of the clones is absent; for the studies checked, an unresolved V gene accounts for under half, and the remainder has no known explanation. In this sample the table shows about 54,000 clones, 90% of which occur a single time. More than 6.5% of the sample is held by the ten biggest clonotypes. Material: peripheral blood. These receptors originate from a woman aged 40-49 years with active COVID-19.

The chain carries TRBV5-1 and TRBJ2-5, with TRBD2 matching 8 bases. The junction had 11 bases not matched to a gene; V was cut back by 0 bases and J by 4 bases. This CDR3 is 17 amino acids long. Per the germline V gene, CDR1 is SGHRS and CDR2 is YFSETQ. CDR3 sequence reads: CASSLGGSLAVGETQYF. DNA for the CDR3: TGCGCCAGCAGCTTGGGCGGGTCACTAGCGGTAGGAGAGACCCAGTACTTC.

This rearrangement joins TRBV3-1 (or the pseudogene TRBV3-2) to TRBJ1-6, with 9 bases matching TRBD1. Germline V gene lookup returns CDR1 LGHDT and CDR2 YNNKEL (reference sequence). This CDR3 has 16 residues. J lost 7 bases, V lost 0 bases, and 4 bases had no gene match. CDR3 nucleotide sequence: TGTGCCAGCAGCCAAGAGGGACAGGGAGGCAATTCACCCCTCCACTTT. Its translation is CASSQEGQGGNSPLHF.

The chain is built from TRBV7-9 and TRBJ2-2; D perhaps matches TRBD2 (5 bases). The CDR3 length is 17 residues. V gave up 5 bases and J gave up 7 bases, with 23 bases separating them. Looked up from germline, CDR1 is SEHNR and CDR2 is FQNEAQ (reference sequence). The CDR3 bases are TGTGCCAGCAGCCGCCTAATCTCCAACCCCCGGGGCGGGGAGCTGTTTTTT. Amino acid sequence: CASSRLISNPRGGELFF.

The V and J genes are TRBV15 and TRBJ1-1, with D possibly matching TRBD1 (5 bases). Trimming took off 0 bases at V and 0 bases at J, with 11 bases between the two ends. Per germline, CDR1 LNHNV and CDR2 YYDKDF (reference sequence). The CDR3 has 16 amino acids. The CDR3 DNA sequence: TGTGCCACCAGCAGAGATGCCGGGACTATGAACACTGAAGCTTTCTTT. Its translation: CATSRDAGTMNTEAFF.

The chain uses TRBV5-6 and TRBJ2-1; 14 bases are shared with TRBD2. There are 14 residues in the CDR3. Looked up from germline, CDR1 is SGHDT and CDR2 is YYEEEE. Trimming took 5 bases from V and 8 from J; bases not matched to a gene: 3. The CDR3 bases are TGTGCCAGCAGGGGGACTAGCGGGGGTTATGAGCAGTTCTTC. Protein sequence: CASRGTSGGYEQFF.

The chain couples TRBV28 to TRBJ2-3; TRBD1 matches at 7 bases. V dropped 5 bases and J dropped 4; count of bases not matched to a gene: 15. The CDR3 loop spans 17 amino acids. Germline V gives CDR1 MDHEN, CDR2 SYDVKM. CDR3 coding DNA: TGTGCCAGCAGTCTACCCCTGACAGGGACACAATCAGATACGCAGTATTTT. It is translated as CASSLPLTGTQSDTQYF.

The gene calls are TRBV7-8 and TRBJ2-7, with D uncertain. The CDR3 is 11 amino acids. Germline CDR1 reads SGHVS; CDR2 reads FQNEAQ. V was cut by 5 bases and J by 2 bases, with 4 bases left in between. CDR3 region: CASSPAYEQYF. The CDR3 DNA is TGTGCCAGCAGCCCAGCCTACGAGCAGTACTTC.

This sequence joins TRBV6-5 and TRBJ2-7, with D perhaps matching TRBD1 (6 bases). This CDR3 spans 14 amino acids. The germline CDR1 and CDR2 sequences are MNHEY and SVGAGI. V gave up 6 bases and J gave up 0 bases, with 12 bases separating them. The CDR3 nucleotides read TGTGCCAGCAGCTCCGGACAGAGCTCCTACGAGCAGTACTTC. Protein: CASSSGQSSYEQYF.

This CDR3 reads CASSYPGLNYEQYF. The CDR3, as DNA: TGTGCCAGCAGTTATCCGGGACTAAACTACGAGCAGTACTTC. The chain employs TRBV2 and TRBJ2-7; 7 bases line up with TRBD2. The CDR3 extends over 14 amino acids. Trimming removed 5 bases from V and 3 bases from J; junction bases left unmatched: 7. Germline V lookup: CDR1 SNHLY, CDR2 FYNNEI.

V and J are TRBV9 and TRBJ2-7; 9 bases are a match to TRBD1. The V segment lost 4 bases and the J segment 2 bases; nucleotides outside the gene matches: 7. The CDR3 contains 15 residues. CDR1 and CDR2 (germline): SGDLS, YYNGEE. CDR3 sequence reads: CASSRPGQGPYEQYF. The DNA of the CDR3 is TGTGCCAGCAGCCGCCCGGGACAGGGACCCTACGAGCAGTACTTC.

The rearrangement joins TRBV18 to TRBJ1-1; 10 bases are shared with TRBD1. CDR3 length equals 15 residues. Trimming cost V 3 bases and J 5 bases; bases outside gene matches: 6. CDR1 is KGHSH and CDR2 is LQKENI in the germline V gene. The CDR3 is CASSPGTGVGTEAFF. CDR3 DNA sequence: TGTGCCAGCTCACCCGGGACAGGGGTCGGAACTGAAGCTTTCTTT.

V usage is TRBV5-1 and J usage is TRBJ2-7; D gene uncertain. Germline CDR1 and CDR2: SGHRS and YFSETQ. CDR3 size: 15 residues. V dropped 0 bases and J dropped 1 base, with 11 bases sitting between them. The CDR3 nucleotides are TGCGCCAGCAGCTTGGCTTTTGGCAAATCCTACGAGCAGTACTTC. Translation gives CASSLAFGKSYEQYF.

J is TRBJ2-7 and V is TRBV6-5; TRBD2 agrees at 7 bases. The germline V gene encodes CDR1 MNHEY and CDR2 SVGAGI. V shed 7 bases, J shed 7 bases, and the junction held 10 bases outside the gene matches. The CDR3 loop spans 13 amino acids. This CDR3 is CASTGGILREQYF. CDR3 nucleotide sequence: TGTGCCAGCACGGGGGGAATATTGCGGGAGCAGTACTTC.

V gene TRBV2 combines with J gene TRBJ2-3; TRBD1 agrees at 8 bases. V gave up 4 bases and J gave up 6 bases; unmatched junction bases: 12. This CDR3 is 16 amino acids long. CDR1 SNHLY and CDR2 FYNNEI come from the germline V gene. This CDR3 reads CASSGRLDRVLDTQYF. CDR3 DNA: TGTGCCAGCAGTGGCCGGCTGGACAGGGTCCTCGATACGCAGTATTTT.

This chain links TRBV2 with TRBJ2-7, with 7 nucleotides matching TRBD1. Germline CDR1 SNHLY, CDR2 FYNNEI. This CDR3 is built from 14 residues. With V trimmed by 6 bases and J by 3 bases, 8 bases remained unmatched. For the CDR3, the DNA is TGTGCCAGCAGGGGACAGTTAATTGGCTACGAGCAGTACTTC. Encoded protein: CASRGQLIGYEQYF.

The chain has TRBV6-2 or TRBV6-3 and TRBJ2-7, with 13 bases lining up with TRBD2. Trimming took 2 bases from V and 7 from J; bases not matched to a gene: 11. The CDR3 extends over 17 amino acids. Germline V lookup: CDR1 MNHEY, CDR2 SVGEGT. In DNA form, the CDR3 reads TGTGCCAGCAGTTACCCTTCTAGGGGACTAGCGGGAAGGGAGCAGTACTTC. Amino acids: CASSYPSRGLAGREQYF.

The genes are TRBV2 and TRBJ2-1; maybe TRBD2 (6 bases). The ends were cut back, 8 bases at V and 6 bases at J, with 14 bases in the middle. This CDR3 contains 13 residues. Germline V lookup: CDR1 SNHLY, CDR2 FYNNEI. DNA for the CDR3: TGTGCCAGCGCAAGACTAGTTCCCAATGAGCAGTTCTTC. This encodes CASARLVPNEQFF. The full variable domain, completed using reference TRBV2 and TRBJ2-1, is EPEVTQTPSHQVTQMGQEVILRCVPISNHLYFYWYRQILGQKVEFLVSFYNNEISEKSEIFDDQFSVERPDGSNFTLKIRSTKLEDSAMYFCASARLVPNEQFFGPGTRLTVL.

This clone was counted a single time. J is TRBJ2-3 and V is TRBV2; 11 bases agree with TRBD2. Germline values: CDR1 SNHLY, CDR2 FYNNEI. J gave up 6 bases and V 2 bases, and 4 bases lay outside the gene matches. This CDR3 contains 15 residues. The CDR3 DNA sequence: TGTGCCAGCAGTGAACTAGCGGGGGGTGGGGATACGCAGTATTTT. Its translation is CASSELAGGGDTQYF. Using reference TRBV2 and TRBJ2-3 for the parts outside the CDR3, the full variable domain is EPEVTQTPSHQVTQMGQEVILRCVPISNHLYFYWYRQILGQKVEFLVSFYNNEISEKSEIFDDQFSVERPDGSNFTLKIRSTKLEDSAMYFCASSELAGGGDTQYFGPGTRLTVL.

The CDR3 DNA sequence: TGCGCCAGCAGCCAAGCGGACAGGGTTGCCAAAAACATTCAGTACTTC. Its protein product is CASSQADRVAKNIQYF. V and J are TRBV4-3 and TRBJ2-4, with 8 bases aligning to TRBD1. The CDR3 is made up of 16 amino acids. Per the germline V gene, CDR1 is LGHNA and CDR2 is YSLEER. Trimming at V came to 1 base and at J to 1 base, leaving 3 bases not matched to a gene.